This T cell receptor (beta chain) stems from a study of T-cell reconstitution after alpha-beta-depleted transplantation in children. General study findings and limits: Reportedly, only several hundred clones from non-depleted graft cells drove alpha-beta T-cell counts at about two months. Some patients' high day-60 TCRbeta diversity was traced to surviving recipient T cells and thymic progenitors. At the one-year point after transplant, T-cell counts and TCRbeta diversity were found to come mostly from T cells that had been newly produced.

Worth noting for this clonotype: The antigen remains undetermined.

Unique molecular identifiers were incorporated during preparation of the TCRbeta library. One entry per CDR3 protein results from TCRdb running MiXCR on the PCR reads. In the table there are about 870,000 distinct CDR3 sequences, 16% of which are singletons. Germline V gene lookup returns CDR1 WNHNN and CDR2 SYGVQD (reference sequence). The CDR3 has 15 residues. J was trimmed by 4 bases and V by 6 bases; bases with no gene match: 8. V is TRBV10-1 and J is TRBJ2-1; 8 nucleotides align to TRBD2. The receptor was derived from a male patient younger than 18 who had a stem cell transplant for acute lymphoblastic leukemia, so the T cells may come from the graft donor. This material consisted of PBMCs, mostly from graft donor cells, taken 360 days after TCRalphabeta/CD19-depleted stem cell transplant. CDR3 DNA: TGCGCCAGCAGCTCGCCGGGAGGGAGATACAATGAGCAGTTCTTC. Translated: CASSSPGGRYNEQFF.